What follows is one T cell receptor beta chain and its context. Sample-barcoded 5' priming and a J-beta primer mix drove a second PCR of roughly 6 to 12 cycles. Tags on each cDNA molecule came from a template-switch adaptor with 12 random nucleotides. TCRdb recomputed calls from the 5' RACE reads with MiXCR, one row per CDR3 protein. Of roughly 700,000 distinct CDR3 sequences listed, 20% to 25% are singletons. The sample comes from a study of blood T cells in healthy people across ages. CDR3 length: 16 amino acids. CDR1 MDHEN and CDR2 SYDVKM come from the germline V gene. V was pared by 4 bases and J by 0 bases, with 6 bases of the junction left unmatched. The sample was also linked to a second study, of T cells of mothers and their children. Turning to that study: Mothers and children who were related shared slightly more overlap than unrelated pairs, but not significantly more.

This clonotype was obtained from a boy younger than 18 in good health. The chain combines TRBV28 with TRBJ2-5, with 9 bases matching TRBD2. Sequencing was performed on blood. CDR3 protein: CASSSLAGKDQETQYF. CDR3 sequence (DNA): TGTGCCAGCAGTTCCCTAGCGGGGAAGGACCAAGAGACCCAGTACTTC. The complete variable domain, with remaining parts taken from reference TRBV28 and TRBJ2-5, reads DVKVTQSSRYLVKRTGEKVFLECVQDMDHENMFWYRQDPGLGLRLIYFSYDVKMKEKGDIPEGYSVSREKKERFSLILESASTNQTSMYLCASSSLAGKDQETQYFGPGTRLLVL.